A selection of T cell receptor beta chains follows, all from one sample in a study of molecular identifiers for immune sequencing clone quantification. TCRdb processed the PCR reads anew with MiXCR; each CDR3 protein has one entry. The sample yields about half a million distinct CDR3 sequences, about 20% seen once. Sequences were obtained from naive CD8+ T cells from blood, with Jurkat cell RNA spiked in. The receptors originated from a human donor in good health. Some libraries in this study had Jurkat cell RNA spiked in. CDR3s include the opening cysteine and the closing phenylalanine or tryptophan. The D gene is left open where the match is weak. The size field is filled for only some rows; it gives once, few, many or a size class.

clone_size d_call j_call v_call cdr3_nt cdr3_aa
few TRBD1 TRBJ2-3 TRBV7-9 TGTGCCAGCAGCCCACCACACGGGACAGAGGCCACAGATACGCAGTATTTT CASSPPHGTEATDTQYF
NA TRBD1 TRBJ2-7 TRBV7-9 TGTGCCAGCAGCCACCGGGGACAGGGGTCCTACGAGCAGTACTTC CASSHRGQGSYEQYF
NA TRBD2 TRBJ2-1 TRBV6-5 TGTGCCAGCCGAGCGGGGGGGCCGTTCGGTGAGCAGTTCTTC CASRAGGPFGEQFF
many NA TRBJ2-5 TRBV29-1 TGCAGCGTTGGCAGGGAGTTTCAAGAGACCCAGTACTTC CSVGREFQETQYF
few TRBD2 TRBJ2-7 TRBV20-1 TGCAGTGCTAGAGATCCCCCGGGGGGGACCCCCTACGAGCAGTACTTC CSARDPPGGTPYEQYF
NA NA TRBJ2-5 TRBV27 TGTGCCAGCAGACCACTAGCGGTGGAGGGGGCAGAGACCCAGTACTTC CASRPLAVEGAETQYF
NA NA TRBJ1-2 TRBV2 TGTGCCTGCACCCCGATTGATGGCTACACCTTC CACTPIDGYTF
NA TRBD2 TRBJ2-2 TRBV20-1 TGCAGTGCCAATAGCGGGCTCACCGGGGAGCTGTTTTTT CSANSGLTGELFF
NA NA TRBJ1-1 TRBV4-1 TGCGCCAGCAGCCTCGGGACAATCCAAGGCCCGAACACTGAAGCTTTCTTT CASSLGTIQGPNTEAFF
NA TRBD2 TRBJ2-1 TRBV7-9 TGTGCCAGCAGCTCCACCGGGACTAGCGATACGAATGAGCAGTTCTTC CASSSTGTSDTNEQFF
few TRBD2 TRBJ2-7 TRBV20-1 TGCAGTGCTAGAGATCGACTAGCGGGTCTTGCCTACGAGCAGTACTTC CSARDRLAGLAYEQYF
few NA TRBJ1-2 TRBV4-1 TGCGCCAGCAGCCAGCAGGGCAGAAGAGGCTACACCTTC CASSQQGRRGYTF
few NA TRBJ2-7 TRBV7-9 TGTGCCAGCAGCTTAGTGACCGGTAATCAGCAGTACTTC CASSLVTGNQQYF
NA NA TRBJ2-3 TRBV12-3/TRBV12-4 TGTGCCAGCAGTTTAGGTGTAGATGCGCAGTATTTT CASSLGVDAQYF
many NA TRBJ2-3 TRBV20-1 TGCAGTGCCCAAAACCGGGACCCTCTTCCAACAGATACGCAGTATTTT CSAQNRDPLPTDTQYF
many TRBD2 TRBJ2-7 TRBV28 TGTGCCAGCAGTTTTTCGGTAGCGGGGCCCTACGAGCAGTACTTC CASSFSVAGPYEQYF
few NA TRBJ1-2 TRBV19 TGTGCCAGTAGTATCAAGGCCCTAAACTATGGCTACACCTTC CASSIKALNYGYTF
many TRBD2 TRBJ2-4 TRBV2 TGTGCCAGCAGTGATATTGCTAGCGGGGGAGTAAACATTCAGTACTTC CASSDIASGGVNIQYF
NA TRBD2 TRBJ2-7 TRBV28 TGTGCCAGCAGTAGACTAGCGGGAGTTCCCCACGAGCAGTACTTC CASSRLAGVPHEQYF
few NA TRBJ2-1 TRBV14 TGTGCCAGCAGCCCTGGTGGGGGGCCGGGTGAGCAGTTCTTC CASSPGGGPGEQFF
NA TRBD2 TRBJ2-7 TRBV6-2/TRBV6-3 TGTGCCAGCAGTTCGAGGCGGGAGAGCTCCTACGAGCAGTACTTC CASSSRRESSYEQYF
NA NA TRBJ2-3 TRBV19 TGTGCCAGTAGTATAACCCCTACAGATACGCAGTATTTT CASSITPTDTQYF
many NA TRBJ1-1 TRBV6-5 TGTGCCAGCAGTTACGGGGGGCACGAAGCTTTCTTT CASSYGGHEAFF
few TRBD1 TRBJ1-2 TRBV7-2 TGTGCCAGCAGCTTAGGAGGGGGCGATGGCTACACCTTC CASSLGGGDGYTF
many NA TRBJ2-1 TRBV6-2/TRBV6-3 TGTGCCAGCAGTCGGGCCTACTTGTTGGAGAGGCAGTTCTTC CASSRAYLLERQFF
many NA TRBJ1-6 TRBV4-3 TGCGCCAGCAGCCAAGAAGAGGGAAGAAATTCACCCCTCCACTTT CASSQEEGRNSPLHF
NA TRBD1 TRBJ1-6 TRBV7-6 TGTGCCAGCAGCTCATGGACAGGGGGCGCGTCACCCCCCCACTTT CASSSWTGGASPPHF
many NA TRBJ1-1 TRBV28 TGTGCCAGCACCTCAATGAGGGTTGTAGCTTTCTTT CASTSMRVVAFF
many TRBD2 TRBJ2-7 TRBV7-9 TGTGCCAGCAGCTTATCAGCGGGAACCTACGAGCAGTACTTC CASSLSAGTYEQYF
NA NA TRBJ2-7 TRBV4-3 TGCGCCAGCAGCCAAGCTTTGCCCGGGGATTCTGTTTCCTACGAGCAGTACTTC CASSQALPGDSVSYEQYF
many TRBD1 TRBJ1-1 TRBV7-9 TGTGCCAGCAGCCTAGTACAGGGGAGCACTGAAGCTTTCTTT CASSLVQGSTEAFF
NA TRBD2 TRBJ2-1 TRBV20-1 TGCAGTGCTAGAGGCGTAGCGGGAGTAGGGGAGCAGTTCTTC CSARGVAGVGEQFF
NA NA TRBJ1-4 TRBV12-3/TRBV12-4 TGTGCCAGCAGTCCCGAAGGGGGTGAAAAACTGTTTTTT CASSPEGGEKLFF
NA TRBD1 TRBJ2-2 TRBV28 TGTGCCACCCCGGGACAGGGTCACACCGGGGAGCTGTTTTTT CATPGQGHTGELFF
few TRBD1 TRBJ1-1 TRBV6-2/TRBV6-3 TGTGCCAGCAGTGTCGACAGGGACTCGAACACTGAAGCTTTCTTT CASSVDRDSNTEAFF
NA NA TRBJ1-4 TRBV27 TGTGCCAGCAGCCGGAGCTGGCAGAACCAATTAAATGAAAAACTGTTTTTT CASSRSWQNQLNEKLFF
few NA TRBJ2-5 TRBV25-1 TGTGCCAGCAGTGCACCGGGACCGTTTGGAACCCAGTACTTC CASSAPGPFGTQYF
few TRBD2 TRBJ2-1 TRBV24-1 TGTGCCACCAGTGATTTCACAAAGGGGGGGACTAGCGGGATTTATGAGCAGTTCTTC CATSDFTKGGTSGIYEQFF
NA NA TRBJ2-5 TRBV6-5 TGTGCCAGCAGCCTGGCCTTTGGGGGGCAAGAGACCCAGTACTTC CASSLAFGGQETQYF
NA TRBD2 TRBJ2-1 TRBV9 TGTGCCAGAGGAGGTGCCAGCGGGAGTTGGGATGAGCAGTTCTTC CARGGASGSWDEQFF
NA NA TRBJ1-1 TRBV20-1 TGCAGTGCTCCACGACACCAGGGAAACACTGAGGCTTTCTTT CSAPRHQGNTEAFF
NA TRBD2 TRBJ2-7 TRBV4-2 TGTGCCAGCAGCCTTCAAGGGAGGGAGACCGGTGCGCCACGTCGCGAGCAGTACTTC CASSLQGRETGAPRREQYF
many NA TRBJ2-7 TRBV13 TGTGCCAGCAGCGCGAGGGACACCTCCTACGAGCAGTACTTC CASSARDTSYEQYF
NA NA TRBJ2-7 TRBV5-4 TGTGCCAGCAGCTTGGGAGACAGTAAGCACGAGCAGTACTTC CASSLGDSKHEQYF
NA NA TRBJ2-5 TRBV6-5 TGTGCCAGCAGTTACGAGGGGAAGACCCAGTACTTC CASSYEGKTQYF
few TRBD1 TRBJ2-5 TRBV7-2 TGTGCCAGCAGCTCCAGGGTTGGGACAGGACCTTATGGGGGCCAAGAGACCCAGTACTTC CASSSRVGTGPYGGQETQYF
many TRBD1 TRBJ1-4 TRBV27 TGTGCCAGCAAGACAGGGGGTGAAAAACTGTTTTTT CASKTGGEKLFF
NA NA TRBJ2-3 TRBV3-1 TGTGCCAGCAGCAGCACAGCCACAGATACGCAGTATTTT CASSSTATDTQYF
many NA TRBJ2-5 TRBV7-9 TGTGCTGCAAGGACTCCTGGAGGATTAAACCAAGAGACCCAGTACTTC CAARTPGGLNQETQYF
NA TRBD1 TRBJ1-1 TRBV4-1 TGCGCCAGCAGCCAAGATGCGCCGGGCGGGACAGCCGCAATGAACACTGAAGCTTTCTTT CASSQDAPGGTAAMNTEAFF